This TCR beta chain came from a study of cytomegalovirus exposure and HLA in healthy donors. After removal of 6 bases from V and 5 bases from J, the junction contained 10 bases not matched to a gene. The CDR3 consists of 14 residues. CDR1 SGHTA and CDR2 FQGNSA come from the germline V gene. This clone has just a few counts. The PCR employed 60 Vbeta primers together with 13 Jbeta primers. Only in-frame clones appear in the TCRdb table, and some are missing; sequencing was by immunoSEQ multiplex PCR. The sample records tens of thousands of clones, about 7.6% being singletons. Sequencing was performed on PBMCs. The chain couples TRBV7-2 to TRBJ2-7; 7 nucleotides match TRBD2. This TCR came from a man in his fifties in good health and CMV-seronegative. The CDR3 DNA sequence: TGTGCCAGCAGGGGAGGGGAAGGTGTCCACGAGCAGTACTTC. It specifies CASRGGEGVHEQYF.